This TCR beta chain stems from a study of T cells in Graves' hyperthyroidism and ophthalmopathy. RNA transcripts served as the template for amplifying TCR beta CDR3 regions. TCR CDR3 regions were first amplified by RT-PCR with HTBI primers. TCRdb re-derived calls from the multiplex PCR reads in MiXCR, one entry per CDR3 protein. Of around 290,000 distinct CDR3 sequences in the sample, over 15% were seen once. This clonotype was counted many times. The receptor was isolated from a woman aged 60-70 years with Graves' ophthalmopathy. The specimen sequenced was blood.

CDR3 loop: CASSLGWMGTEAFF. CDR3 nucleotide sequence: TGTGCCAGCAGTTTAGGTTGGATGGGGACTGAAGCTTTCTTT. V and J are TRBV12-3 or TRBV12-4 and TRBJ1-1; D is unclear. The length of the CDR3 is 14 residues. The V end lost 1 base, the J end lost 5 bases, and 11 bases lay between the germline ends.